Below are 18 T cell receptor beta chains sequenced from a single sample in a study of shared clonotypes between healthy human individuals. The assay was immunoSEQ multiplex PCR, and TCRdb's table has in-frame clones only and misses some. The sample lists 2 million to 3 million clones; around nine tenths were seen once. Sequenced: naive CD4+ T cells sorted from blood. Subset denoted: CD45RA+ positively selected. The receptors were sampled from a man between 18 and 35 years old in good health.

This clone was recorded once. This chain uses TRBV9 with TRBJ1-2; maybe TRBD1 (6 bases). V lost 3 bases and J lost 0, with 15 bases in between. This CDR3 spans 16 amino acids. Per the germline V gene, CDR1 is SGDLS and CDR2 is YYNGEE. The CDR3 loop reads CASSGGQGGSNYGYTF. The CDR3 coding sequence is TGTGCCAGCAGCGGTGGACAAGGGGGATCTAACTATGGCTACACCTTC.

A word on this clone: The sample has other DNA sequences that encode this CDR3 too. The rearrangement joins TRBV5-1 to TRBJ2-3; the D gene is possibly TRBD1 (6 bases). V was clipped by 0 bases and J by 1 base, with 9 bases between them. The germline V gene has CDR1 SGHRS and CDR2 YFSETQ. The CDR3 runs to 15 residues. The CDR3 protein is CASSLGGGRTDTQYF. Written as DNA, the CDR3 is TGCGCCAGCAGCTTGGGAGGGGGTCGCACAGATACGCAGTATTTT. The variable domain in full, with the rest retrieved from reference TRBV5-1 and TRBJ2-3, is KAGVTQTPRYLIKTRGQQVTLSCSPISGHRSVSWYQQTPGQGLQFLFEYFSETQRNKGNFPGRFSGRQFSNSRSEMNVSTLELGDSALYLCASSLGGGRTDTQYFGPGTRLTVL.

The V gene is TRBV7-9, the J gene TRBJ2-5; tentatively, D is TRBD1 (6 bases). Germline CDR1 SEHNR, CDR2 FQNEAQ (reference sequence). This CDR3 is built from 15 residues. V lost 5 bases, J lost 4 bases, and 17 bases lay in between. The CDR3 region has the DNA TGTGCCAGCAGCACCAACGGACAGCTAGGAGAGACCCAGTACTTC. The encoded protein is CASSTNGQLGETQYF.

The chain is built from TRBV11-3 and TRBJ2-7, with 7 bases lining up with TRBD1. The CDR3 has 16 residues. Per the germline V gene, CDR1 is SGHNT and CDR2 is YENEEA. Trimming at V came to 1 base and at J to 1 base, leaving 7 bases not matched to a gene. CDR3 in DNA: TGTGCCAGCAGCTTAGTTCTGGACAGGTCATCCTACGAGCAGTACTTC. Its protein product is CASSLVLDRSSYEQYF.

The gene calls are TRBV7-9 and TRBJ2-7, with 11 nucleotides matching TRBD1. The CDR3 extends over 16 amino acids. V dropped 5 bases and J dropped 6; count of bases not matched to a gene: 12. Germline CDR1 reads SEHNR; CDR2 reads FQNEAQ (reference sequence). The CDR3: CASSPSGGTGGREQYF. DNA of the CDR3: TGTGCCAGCAGCCCATCAGGCGGGACAGGGGGTCGCGAGCAGTACTTC. Full variable domain (missing parts from reference TRBV7-9 and TRBJ2-7): DTGVSQNPRHKITKRGQNVTFRCDPISEHNRLYWYRQTLGQGPEFLTYFQNEAQLEKSRLLSDRFSAERPKGSFSTLEIQRTEQGDSAMYLCASSPSGGTGGREQYFGPGTRLTVT.

The chain couples TRBV7-9 to TRBJ2-1; 11 bases agree with TRBD1. J gave up 7 bases and V 0 bases, and 5 bases lay outside the gene matches. Germline V gene lookup returns CDR1 SEHNR and CDR2 FQNEAQ (reference sequence). This CDR3 has 16 amino acids. The CDR3 DNA sequence: TGTGCCAGCAGCTTAGCGGCAGGACAGGGGGCGAATGAGCAGTTCTTC. Residues: CASSLAAGQGANEQFF.

This clone was observed a single time. The chain carries TRBV6-5 and TRBJ1-3, with a weak D call TRBD1 (6 bases). The V gene lost 5 bases and the J gene lost 8 bases, with 19 bases spanning the gap. Germline V CDR1 and CDR2: MNHEY, SVGAGI. The CDR3 length is 15 residues. CDR3 nucleotide sequence: TGTGCCAGCAGTCTCGGGGAGGGGGTAGGACACACCATATATTTT. As protein: CASSLGEGVGHTIYF.

This chain links TRBV7-2 with TRBJ2-7; 9 nucleotides agree with TRBD2. Trimming took 8 bases from V and 2 from J; bases not matched to a gene: 13. Germline V lookup: CDR1 SGHTA, CDR2 FQGNSA. This CDR3 is built from 16 residues. CDR3 bases: TGTGCCAGCGCCAAGCAGGGAGCGGGAGGCCCCTACGAGCAGTACTTC. This sequence encodes CASAKQGAGGPYEQYF.

The rearrangement links TRBV28 to TRBJ2-1; D call uncertain. Germline-derived CDR1 and CDR2 are MDHEN and SYDVKM. V lost 10 bases and J 0 bases, leaving 16 bases between the germline ends. CDR3 size: 15 residues. This chain's CDR3 is CATFIRRNSYNEQFF. The CDR3 DNA sequence: TGTGCCACCTTTATTCGACGAAACTCCTACAATGAGCAGTTCTTC.

The CDR3 loop reads CASSLRTGSTEAFF. CDR3 DNA: TGTGCCAGCAGCCTAAGGACAGGGAGCACTGAAGCTTTCTTT. V usage is TRBV5-4 and J usage is TRBJ1-1, with 8 bases fitting TRBD1. Germline V gene sequence: CDR1 SGHNT, CDR2 YYREEE (reference sequence). This CDR3 is built from 14 residues. V trimming: 4 bases; J trimming: 4 bases; junction bases outside the gene matches: 6.

This chain uses TRBV7-2 with TRBJ2-5, with D tentatively TRBD1 (6 bases). The CDR3 spans 13 residues. The germline gives CDR1 SGHTA, CDR2 FQGNSA. The ends were cut back, 5 bases at V and 0 bases at J, with 7 bases in the middle. The CDR3 reads CASSQGYQETQYF. CDR3 in DNA: TGTGCCAGCAGCCAGGGGTACCAAGAGACCCAGTACTTC.

This clone was counted once. The chain employs TRBV2 and TRBJ2-1, with TRBD2 matching 7 bases. The length of the CDR3 is 15 residues. V lost 6 bases to trimming and J lost 10 bases; unmatched junction nucleotides: 15. Germline V gene sequence: CDR1 SNHLY, CDR2 FYNNEI. CDR3: CASSLGEGGFPEQFF. The CDR3 region has the DNA TGTGCCAGCAGCCTGGGGGAGGGCGGGTTTCCCGAGCAGTTCTTC.

Comments on this clone: At one boundary the junction diverges from the germline segment, which might be a read error. This chain links TRBV29-1 with TRBJ2-3; TRBD2 is a possible D gene (7 bases). The CDR3 is made up of 11 amino acids. Germline V gene data show CDR1 as SQVTM and CDR2 as ANQGSEA. CDR3 sequence: CSVAGAETQYF. CDR3 nucleotides: TGCAGCGTCGCGGGGGCAGAAACGCAGTATTTT.

For the CDR3, the DNA is TGTGCCAGCTCTCCGGGACAGGGACGGTTTGAAGGCTACACCTTC. Encoded protein: CASSPGQGRFEGYTF. This chain uses TRBV18 with TRBJ1-2, with 9 bases fitting TRBD1. Germline-derived CDR1 and CDR2 are KGHSH and LQKENI. With 6 bases clipped from V and 8 bases from J, the junction kept 13 bases outside the gene matches. The CDR3 runs to 15 residues.

The chain recombines TRBV29-1 with TRBJ2-3, with D unclear. Per germline, CDR1 SQVTM and CDR2 ANQGSEA. The CDR3 loop spans 12 amino acids. The germline V and J ends were trimmed by 1 base and 5 bases, with 7 bases remaining between them. The CDR3 here is CSVEVLGDTQYF. The CDR3 DNA reads as TGCAGCGTTGAAGTCCTAGGAGATACGCAGTATTTT.

The chain joins TRBV7-8 to TRBJ1-1; unclear D gene. This CDR3 has 13 amino acids. The V end lost 0 bases, the J end lost 5 bases, and 7 bases lay between the germline ends. Germline CDR1 is SGHVS and CDR2 is FQNEAQ. CDR3 loop: CASSLAEGTEAFF. Here the CDR3 DNA reads TGTGCCAGCAGCTTAGCGGAGGGAACTGAAGCTTTCTTT.

V and J are TRBV2 and TRBJ2-1; a possible D gene is TRBD2 (6 bases). The V end lost 2 bases, the J end lost 7 bases, and 15 bases lay between the germline ends. This CDR3 spans 15 amino acids. Germline CDR1 SNHLY, CDR2 FYNNEI. This chain's CDR3 is CASSESLGGPNEQFF. Here the CDR3 DNA reads TGTGCCAGCAGTGAATCACTCGGAGGGCCTAATGAGCAGTTCTTC.

The rearrangement joins TRBV5-4 to TRBJ2-2; tentatively, D is TRBD2 (6 bases). With 1 base removed from V and 1 base from J, the gap between germline ends came to 8 bases. CDR1 and CDR2 (germline): SGHNT, YYREEE (reference sequence). The CDR3 loop spans 15 amino acids. The CDR3 DNA sequence: TGTGCCAGCAGCTTGCAAGCGGGGAACACCGGGGAGCTGTTTTTT. The encoded protein is CASSLQAGNTGELFF. Combining the CDR3 with reference TRBV5-4 and TRBJ2-2 gives the whole variable domain ETGVTQSPTHLIKTRGQQVTLRCSSQSGHNTVSWYQQALGQGPQFIFQYYREEENGRGNFPPRFSGLQFPNYSSELNVNALELDDSALYLCASSLQAGNTGELFFGEGSRLTVL.